This T cell receptor beta chain was captured in a study of T cell repertoires in cytomegalovirus infection. About the research overall: CMV infection plus the matching HLA type was flagged by public TCR beta signatures.

Concerning this clonotype itself: Antigen: not known.

The trim removed 3 bases at V and 1 base at J, leaving 9 bases unmatched. This CDR3 contains 18 residues. Per germline, CDR1 MDHEN and CDR2 SYDVKM. Study results and limitations: Public TCR beta family frequency separated CMV-and-HLA carriers, including in an independent cohort.

TCRdb re-called the reads through MiXCR, storing one row per CDR3 protein. The sample shows some 440,000 distinct CDR3 sequences, approximately 32% of them seen only once. The sequence derives from a human donor in good health (CMV status not recorded). Some clones in this sample may be carry-over from other donors' samples. The chain links TRBV28 to TRBJ2-5; 12 bases align to TRBD2. The sample consisted of PBMCs. In DNA form, the CDR3 reads TGTGCCAGCAGTTTTAGGGGTGCTAGCGGGGGGGCCCAAGAGACCCAGTACTTC. Protein product: CASSFRGASGGAQETQYF.